The next 20 T cell receptor beta chains were all read from a single sample in a study of OX40 agonist ivuxolimab in advanced cancers. Libraries were built with the immunoSEQ multiplex PCR assay. In its TCRdb copy, this immuneACCESS table keeps in-frame sequences only and misses some clones. Where compared with another copy, unresolved V genes explain less than half of these, and the others have no known cause. The sample table contains 77,000 or so clones; only one count was recorded for nearly 90% of them. Roughly an eighth of the sample belongs to the ten largest clones. Sequences were derived from CD4+ or CD8+ T cells sorted from blood, sampled in a trial of the OX40 agonist ivuxolimab. These receptors were taken from an adult with an advanced solid tumor such as melanoma, head and neck, liver or kidney cancer.

The genes are TRBV7-3 and TRBJ1-1; D is unclear. Germline loops: CDR1 SGHTA, CDR2 FQGTGA. The V gene lost 5 bases and the J gene lost 0 bases, with 10 bases spanning the gap. The length of the CDR3 is 14 residues. CDR3 in amino acids: CASSLDGLNTEAFF. The CDR3 region has the DNA TGTGCCAGCAGCCTAGACGGACTGAACACTGAAGCTTTCTTT.

The chain recombines TRBV27 with TRBJ1-1, with D tentatively TRBD1 (6 bases). V lost 0 bases and J 3 bases, leaving 11 bases between the germline ends. The CDR3 loop spans 15 amino acids. From germline, CDR1 is MNHEY and CDR2 SMNVEV (reference sequence). This chain's CDR3 is CASSLSGGEDTEAFF. CDR3 DNA sequence: TGTGCCAGCAGTTTATCGGGGGGCGAGGACACTGAAGCTTTCTTT.

This clone was found once. This rearrangement joins TRBV5-6 to TRBJ2-3; the D gene is possibly TRBD1 (5 bases). Looked up from germline, CDR1 is SGHDT and CDR2 is YYEEEE. Trimming removed 4 bases at V and 6 bases at J, with 18 bases between. This CDR3 is 15 amino acids long. In DNA form, the CDR3 reads TGTGCCAGCAGCCCCCTCGACAGCTTATTGGATACGCAGTATTTT. It codes for CASSPLDSLLDTQYF.

Only one count was recorded for this clone. This chain's CDR3 is CASSLGTGSTEAFF. DNA of the CDR3: TGTGCCAGCAGCCTCGGGACAGGGAGCACTGAAGCTTTCTTT. The chain links TRBV27 to TRBJ1-1; 9 bases are a match to TRBD1. With V trimmed by 6 bases and J by 4 bases, 6 bases remained unmatched. Germline CDR1 MNHEY, CDR2 SMNVEV (reference sequence). This CDR3 contains 14 residues.

This chain connects TRBV28 to TRBJ2-5, with D possibly matching TRBD2 (6 bases). The J call may be in error: the DNA end matches TRBJ2-7 better. This CDR3 is built from 14 residues. Germline-derived CDR1 and CDR2 are MDHEN and SYDVKM. The CDR3 DNA reads TGTGCCAGCAGTACGGCGGGGAGCTCCTACGAGCAGTACTTC. Protein sequence: CASSTAGSSYEQYF.

This clone appeared a few times. The chain couples TRBV5-1 to TRBJ1-2; 8 bases agree with TRBD1. This CDR3 region has 17 residues. Germline-derived CDR1 and CDR2 are SGHRS and YFSETQ. The junction had 7 bases not matched to a gene; V was cut back by 0 bases and J by 0 bases. CDR3 in DNA: TGCGCCAGCAGCTTGGGGCAGGGGGCGACCTCTAACTATGGCTACACCTTC. This sequence encodes CASSLGQGATSNYGYTF.

The genes are TRBV28 and TRBJ1-1, with D unclear. Germline CDR1 reads MDHEN; CDR2 reads SYDVKM. The CDR3 covers 11 residues. V dropped 5 bases and J dropped 3 bases, with 4 bases sitting between them. The CDR3 sequence is CASSRDTEAFF. The CDR3 DNA follows: TGTGCCAGCAGTCGTGACACTGAAGCTTTCTTT.

There are a few counts of this clone. V gene TRBV9 combines with J gene TRBJ1-1; no reliable D call. Germline V gene lookup returns CDR1 SGDLS and CDR2 YYNGEE. The CDR3 spans 13 residues. Trimming stripped 0 bases from V and 0 bases from J, with 3 bases between. CDR3 nucleotides: TGTGCCAGCAGCGTAGGCATGAACACTGAAGCTTTCTTT. This translates into CASSVGMNTEAFF.

The chain uses TRBV7-8 and TRBJ2-3; D is undetermined. This CDR3 spans 13 amino acids. With 5 bases removed from V and 3 bases from J, the gap between germline ends came to 9 bases. CDR1 and CDR2 (germline): SGHVS, FQNEAQ. This CDR3 reads CASSRRLTDTQYF. The CDR3 nucleotides read TGTGCCAGCAGCCGACGCCTAACAGATACGCAGTATTTT.

The V and J genes are TRBV29-1 and TRBJ1-2, with D unclear. The CDR3 loop spans 13 amino acids. The germline gives CDR1 SQVTM, CDR2 ANQGSEA. Trimming took 5 bases from V and 0 from J, leaving 10 bases between them. The CDR3 DNA is TGCAGCGTTCGACCGTTAGCTAACTATGGCTACACCTTC. Protein product: CSVRPLANYGYTF. Complete variable domain (other parts from reference TRBV29-1 and TRBJ1-2): SAVISQKPSRDICQRGTSLTIQCQVDSQVTMMFWYRQQPGQSLTLIATANQGSEATYESGFVIDKFPISRPNLTFSTLTVSNMSPEDSSIYLCSVRPLANYGYTFGSGTRLTVV.

This clone showed up just once. V gene TRBV2 combines with J gene TRBJ2-4, with TRBD2 as a possible D gene (6 bases). This CDR3 is 12 amino acids long. Trimming left V 11 bases short and J 0 bases short, with 8 bases between. CDR1 is SNHLY and CDR2 is FYNNEI in the germline V gene. This CDR3 reads CAAGLAKNIQYF. CDR3 in DNA: TGTGCCGCGGGACTAGCCAAAAACATTCAGTACTTC. Using reference TRBV2 and TRBJ2-4 for the parts outside the CDR3, the full variable domain is EPEVTQTPSHQVTQMGQEVILRCVPISNHLYFYWYRQILGQKVEFLVSFYNNEISEKSEIFDDQFSVERPDGSNFTLKIRSTKLEDSAMYFCAAGLAKNIQYFGAGTRLSVL.

A single count supports this clone. The V call is TRBV18, the J call TRBJ1-2; D uncertain. V was trimmed by 1 base and J by 6 bases, leaving 12 bases between them. The CDR3 has 14 residues. Germline V gives CDR1 KGHSH, CDR2 LQKENI. The chain's CDR3 is CASSPLGMGDGYTF. CDR3 sequence (DNA): TGTGCCAGCTCACCACTCGGTATGGGAGATGGCTACACCTTC.

The rearrangement joins TRBV5-1 to TRBJ2-3; D gene ambiguous. This CDR3 region has 13 residues. Germline CDR1 SGHRS, CDR2 YFSETQ. Trimming stripped 3 bases from V and 4 bases from J, with 9 bases between. The CDR3 here is CASSSPNADTQYF. In nucleotides, the CDR3 is TGCGCCAGCAGCTCGCCTAACGCAGATACGCAGTATTTT.

The CDR3 nucleotides are TGTGCCAGCAGTTCTACTAGCGGCCTCACAGATACGCAGTATTTT. This translates into CASSSTSGLTDTQYF. V usage is TRBV6-6 and J usage is TRBJ2-3, with 8 bases fitting TRBD2. Unmatched junction bases numbered 5, after V lost 4 bases and J lost 2 bases. Germline-derived CDR1 and CDR2 are MNHNY and SVGAGI (reference sequence). This CDR3 comprises 15 residues.

The genes are TRBV7-9 and TRBJ1-2, with D hard to call. The CDR3 sequence is 12 residues long. V gave up 0 bases and J gave up 6 bases, with 5 bases separating them. Germline V gene sequence: CDR1 SEHNR, CDR2 FQNEAQ (reference sequence). This chain's CDR3 is CASSLAVDGYTF. CDR3 DNA sequence: TGTGCCAGCAGCTTAGCCGTGGATGGCTACACCTTC. The full variable domain, completed using reference TRBV7-9 and TRBJ1-2, is DTGVSQNPRHKITKRGQNVTFRCDPISEHNRLYWYRQTLGQGPEFLTYFQNEAQLEKSRLLSDRFSAERPKGSFSTLEIQRTEQGDSAMYLCASSLAVDGYTFGSGTRLTVV.

V usage is TRBV5-1 and J usage is TRBJ2-1, with D perhaps TRBD2 (7 bases). Germline V CDR1 and CDR2: SGHRS, YFSETQ. This CDR3 is 14 amino acids long. V gave up 6 bases and J gave up 4 bases, with 14 bases separating them. CDR3 nucleotide sequence: TGCGCCAGCAATCCGGGGGGCTTATACAATGAGCAGTTCTTC. It specifies CASNPGGLYNEQFF.

The chain couples TRBV7-9 to TRBJ2-7; D call uncertain. V was trimmed by 5 bases and J by 7 bases, leaving 9 bases between them. Germline V gives CDR1 SEHNR, CDR2 FQNEAQ (reference sequence). This CDR3 spans 11 amino acids. CDR3 in amino acids: CASSLLMEQYF. The CDR3 DNA follows: TGTGCCAGCAGCCTCCTTATGGAGCAGTACTTC.

This chain connects TRBV7-3 to TRBJ2-5; no firm D call. Deletions cut 2 bases from V and 5 bases from J, with 9 bases between. This CDR3 has 13 residues. CDR1 and CDR2 (germline): SGHTA, FQGTGA. CDR3 residues: CASSLSGGETQYF. In nucleotides, the CDR3 is TGTGCCAGCAGCTTATCCGGCGGCGAGACCCAGTACTTC.

In nucleotides, the CDR3 is TGTGCCAGCAGAAGGGCCTCTGGGGCCAACGTCCTGACTTTC. This sequence encodes CASRRASGANVLTF. The chain employs TRBV28 and TRBJ2-6; no firm D call. This CDR3 spans 14 amino acids. The germline V and J ends were trimmed by 6 bases and 0 bases, with 6 bases remaining between them. In germline, CDR1 is MDHEN, CDR2 SYDVKM.

The gene calls are TRBV5-1 and TRBJ1-6, with 7 nucleotides matching TRBD1. Losses at the gene ends were 0 bases for V and 8 bases for J; bases not matched to a gene: 5. CDR1 is SGHRS and CDR2 is YFSETQ in the germline V gene. There are 15 residues in the CDR3. The CDR3 DNA follows: TGCGCCAGCAGCTTGGAAACAGGGGACCATTCACCCCTCCACTTT. Its protein product is CASSLETGDHSPLHF.